This TCR beta chain was captured by sequencing in a study of T cells in Graves' hyperthyroidism and ophthalmopathy. Study findings and constraints: Separating ophthalmopathy from stable hyperthyroidism was achieved by a 13 V-J model.

Stable disease denoted Graves' hyperthyroidism without ophthalmopathy progression within 18 months. Those with hyperthyroidism were 18 to 65 years old, newly diagnosed, and ill for under 2 months. Out of less than 12 ml of fresh peripheral blood came the PBMCs. Authors of the study amplified TCR beta CDR3 regions from RNA transcripts. HTBI primers were the set used in a first-round RT-PCR of the TCR CDR3. TCRdb used MiXCR to reprocess the multiplex PCR reads, holding one entry per CDR3 protein. The sample holds around 450,000 distinct CDR3 sequences, approximately 14% seen once. This clonotype was found many times. Its antigen is still unknown. Per the germline V gene, CDR1 is LNHDA and CDR2 is SQIVND (reference sequence). The CDR3 loop spans 15 amino acids. V gave up 1 base and J gave up 7 bases, with 14 bases separating them.

The TCR comes from a woman under 30 with Graves' hyperthyroidism. This chain joins TRBV19 and TRBJ2-1; D might be TRBD2 (6 bases). Specimen: blood. This CDR3 reads CASSIGRGLGNEQFF. The CDR3 DNA is TGTGCCAGTAGTATAGGGCGGGGTCTGGGTAATGAGCAGTTCTTC.